One T cell receptor (beta chain) is described in this entry. This specimen belongs to a study of T cell changes during pregnancy in multiple sclerosis. This CDR3 is 16 amino acids long. J gave up 2 bases and V 5 bases, and 5 bases lay outside the gene matches. Germline CDR1 and CDR2: MGHRA and YSYEKL. Using immunoSEQ multiplex PCR, the repertoire was profiled, and TCRdb retains in-frame clones only, with some absent. The table records tens of thousands of clones, 91% of them present only once. V gene TRBV4-1 combines with J gene TRBJ2-3; 12 bases agree with TRBD2. This receptor was identified in a female donor with multiple sclerosis, enrolled in a pregnancy study. Sequenced here: CD4+ T cells from peripheral blood mononuclear cells, sampled in the first trimester of pregnancy. The CDR3 nucleotides are TGCGCCAGCAGCTCCCGGACTAGCGGGGCCACAGATACGCAGTATTTT. Its protein is CASSSRTSGATDTQYF.